This TCR beta chain stems from a study of blood T cells in healthy people across ages. This CDR3 contains 17 residues. The germline CDR1 and CDR2 sequences are DFQATT and SNEGSKA (reference sequence). The ends lost 6 bases at V and 2 bases at J; junction bases unmatched: 11. Primed by a sample-barcoded 5' primer and a J-beta primer mix, a second PCR proceeded for roughly 6 to 12 cycles. TCRdb re-called the 5' RACE reads with MiXCR, one entry per CDR3 protein. This table holds 1.5 million to 2 million distinct CDR3 sequences, about 39% found once. J is TRBJ1-5 and V is TRBV20-1, with TRBD1 identical over 12 bases. The TCR was taken from a human donor in good health. Source material: blood. This CDR3 is CSAWGGQGAMRNQPQHF. For the CDR3, the DNA is TGCAGTGCCTGGGGGGGACAGGGGGCTATGCGCAATCAGCCCCAGCATTTT.